The rows below give T cell receptor beta chains drawn from one sample of a study of shared clonotypes between healthy human individuals. TCRdb keeps only in-frame clones here, not all; method: immunoSEQ multiplex PCR. Seen here are 230,000 or so clones, over 50% observed once, and the top ten hold approximately 10%. The sequenced sample consisted of memory CD4+ T cells sorted from blood. Receptors were obtained from a man younger than 40 in good health. Each CDR3 is given without its conserved first and last residue.

v_gene	j_gene	CDR3aa
TRBV13	TRBJ2-3	ASSRNPGGASGRASPPDTQY
TRBV7-9	TRBJ2-1	ASSLLDEQF
TRBV6-5	TRBJ1-2	ASSYDRVGGYT
TRBV5-5	TRBJ1-4	ASSWGTGRNEKLF
TRBV5-4	TRBJ2-3	ASSFLGWPGTDTQY
TRBV11-3	TRBJ2-3	ASSFSAGGGDTQY
TRBV2	TRBJ2-3	ASSEQTLGSTDTQY
TRBV5-4	TRBJ2-5	ASSLGGRAREETQY
TRBV7-2	TRBJ2-5	ASSGNRGETQY
TRBV9	TRBJ2-3	ASSPFPGTDTQY
TRBV2	TRBJ2-2	ASSDARTGELF
TRBV5-1	TRBJ2-7	ASSLGLMGEVAY
TRBV6-5	TRBJ2-1	ATRGLAGRYNEQF
TRBV29-1	TRBJ2-7	SVEDLSGEQY
TRBV7-6	TRBJ2-3	ASSQHIPGSGDTQY
TRBV5-4	TRBJ2-2	ASSTGLAGETGELF
TRBV18	TRBJ2-7	ASSPIAGGPKEQY
TRBV9	TRBJ2-7	ASSAGERSSYEQY
TRBV28	TRBJ2-1	ASRPGLAGGKEF
TRBV18	TRBJ2-1	ASSPPSSYNEQF
TRBV11-2	TRBJ2-5	ASSLEGLAGEAVETQY
TRBV2	TRBJ1-1	ASSAHRRNTEAF
TRBV28	TRBJ2-5	ASSPRETQY
TRBV5-4	TRBJ2-2	ASSFLAGLNTGELF
TRBV7-8	TRBJ1-3	ASSAKTQGAGNTIY
TRBV7-9	TRBJ2-5	ASSRRDFYQETQY